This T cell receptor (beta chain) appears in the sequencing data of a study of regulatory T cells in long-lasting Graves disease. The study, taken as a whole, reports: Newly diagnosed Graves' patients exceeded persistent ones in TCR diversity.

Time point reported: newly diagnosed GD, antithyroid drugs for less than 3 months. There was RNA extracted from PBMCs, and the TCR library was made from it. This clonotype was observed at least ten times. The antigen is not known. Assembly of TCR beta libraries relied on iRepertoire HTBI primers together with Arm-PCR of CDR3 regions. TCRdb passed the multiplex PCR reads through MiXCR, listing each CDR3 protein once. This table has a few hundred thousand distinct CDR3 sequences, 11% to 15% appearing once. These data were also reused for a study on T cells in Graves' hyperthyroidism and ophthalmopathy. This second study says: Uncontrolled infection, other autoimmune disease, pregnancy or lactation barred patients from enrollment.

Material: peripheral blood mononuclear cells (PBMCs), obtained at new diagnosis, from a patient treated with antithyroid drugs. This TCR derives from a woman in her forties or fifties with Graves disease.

Here the CDR3 reads CASRPRTAMAGNEQFF. Written as DNA, the CDR3 is TGCGCCAGCAGACCACGGACAGCCATGGCGGGTAATGAGCAGTTCTTC. V is TRBV5-1 and J is TRBJ2-1; D possibly corresponds to TRBD1 (6 bases). Germline CDR1 is SGHRS and CDR2 is YFSETQ. V was cut by 5 bases and J by 7 bases, with 22 bases left in between. The CDR3 totals 16 residues.